This record covers a single T cell receptor beta chain. The antigen is not known. Constant-segment-primed 5'RACE gave TCR alpha and TCR beta cDNA libraries with sample barcodes and UMIs. Via MiXCR, TCRdb re-called the 5' RACE reads, giving one row per CDR3 protein. The sample contains fewer than 250,000 distinct CDR3 sequences, approximately 15% of which appear only once. The data stem from a study of T-cell memory formation after mild COVID-19. Turning to the study itself: TCR clusters were mostly confined to one donor each. Study-level results: Clonal second-wave expansions that peaked on day 37 had unconfirmed SARS-CoV-2 specificity.

The V and J ends lost 3 bases and 0 bases, in that order; junction bases with no gene match: 7. The CDR3 extends over 18 amino acids. Per germline, CDR1 LGHDT and CDR2 YNNKEL (reference sequence). This chain joins TRBV3-1 and TRBJ2-1, with 11 bases fitting TRBD2. Specimen: PBMCs or a T cell subset sorted from them (not recorded which). The TCR was taken from an adult woman who had mild COVID-19 (a few samples of this study predate the infection). Cell type and time point are not known. As DNA, the CDR3 is TGTGCCAGCAGCCAGAGTAGCGGGAGGGTTAGCTCCTACAATGAGCAGTTCTTC. Its translation: CASSQSSGRVSSYNEQFF.